Shown below are 16 T cell receptor beta chains from a single sample sequenced in a study of CD8 T cells in Susac syndrome. RNA was extracted with the RNeasy kit, and a quantity of about 0.45 to 1 ug was reverse transcribed using random hexamers. Each CDR3 protein is one row after TCRdb ran MiXCR on the immunoSEQ multiplex PCR reads. The sample lists fewer than 350,000 distinct CDR3 sequences; approximately 85% were seen once. The material sequenced was CD8+ T cells from PBMCs. The source of these receptors is a human donor with multiple sclerosis.

This clonotype turned up a few times. The genes are TRBV7-8 and TRBJ2-3, with 15 positions matching TRBD2. The CDR3 sequence is 18 residues long. Germline V lookup: CDR1 SGHVS, CDR2 FQNEAQ. The trim removed 3 bases at V and 1 base at J, leaving 5 bases unmatched. CDR3 coding DNA: TGTGCCAGCAGCTTCGGACTAGCGGGAGGGCTGGGCACAGATACGCAGTATTTT. This gives the protein CASSFGLAGGLGTDTQYF.

The V call is TRBV11-2, the J call TRBJ2-1; no clear D gene. Trimming pared 5 bases from V and 7 bases from J, leaving 27 bases between. CDR1 is SGHAT and CDR2 is FQNNGV in the germline V gene. The CDR3 loop spans 18 amino acids. The DNA of the CDR3 is TGTGCCAGCAGCCTCACGTCCGGTTTAACGTTCGGTGCGAATGAGCAGTTCTTC. Translated, it gives CASSLTSGLTFGANEQFF.

The rearrangement links TRBV19 to TRBJ1-1; maybe TRBD1 (5 bases). V lost 7 bases to trimming and J lost 1 base, with 16 bases between them. CDR1 and CDR2 (germline): LNHDA, SQIVND (reference sequence). The CDR3 sequence is 15 residues long. The CDR3 protein is CASKMAGTGNTEAFF. Written as DNA, the CDR3 is TGTGCCAGTAAGATGGCGGGGACGGGGAACACTGAAGCTTTCTTT. The full variable domain, with the rest looked up from reference TRBV19 and TRBJ1-1, is DGGITQSPKYLFRKEGQNVTLSCEQNLNHDAMYWYRQDPGQGLRLIYYSQIVNDFQKGDIAEGYSVSREKKESFPLTVTSAQKNPTAFYLCASKMAGTGNTEAFFGQGTRLTVV.

The chain couples TRBV7-8 to TRBJ2-1, with 9 bases fitting TRBD2. CDR1 is SGHVS and CDR2 is FQNEAQ in the germline V gene. Trimming at V came to 1 base and at J to 7 bases, leaving 5 bases not matched to a gene. The CDR3 contains 15 residues. CDR3 nucleotides: TGTGCCAGCAGCTTAGAGGCTAGCGGGGAGAATGAGCAGTTCTTC. It yields the protein CASSLEASGENEQFF. The complete variable domain, with remaining parts taken from reference TRBV7-8 and TRBJ2-1, reads GAGVSQSPRYKVAKRGQDVALRCDPISGHVSLFWYQQALGQGPEFLTYFQNEAQLDKSGLPSDRFFAERPEGSVSTLKIQRTQQEDSAVYLCASSLEASGENEQFFGPGTRLTVL.

The chain links TRBV27 to TRBJ2-3, with TRBD2 matching 9 bases. V trimming: 3 bases; J trimming: 5 bases; junction bases outside the gene matches: 3. This CDR3 has 14 amino acids. From germline, CDR1 is MNHEY and CDR2 SMNVEV (reference sequence). CDR3 amino acids: CASSFSLAGDTQYF. Here the CDR3 DNA reads TGTGCCAGCAGTTTCTCACTAGCGGGAGATACGCAGTATTTT.

This clonotype was observed once. The chain joins TRBV27 to TRBJ2-3; the D gene is possibly TRBD2 (6 bases). Germline CDR1 reads MNHEY; CDR2 reads SMNVEV (reference sequence). With 5 bases removed from V and 0 bases from J, the gap between germline ends came to 24 bases. This CDR3 has 19 amino acids. The CDR3 here is CASSTTRAGLGGSTDTQYF. CDR3 DNA sequence: TGTGCCAGCAGTACAACCCGGGCAGGGTTGGGAGGAAGCACAGATACGCAGTATTTT.

J is TRBJ2-7 and V is TRBV19; the D is unclear. The CDR3 extends over 15 amino acids. V was cut by 0 bases and J by 7 bases, with 16 bases left in between. In germline, CDR1 is LNHDA, CDR2 SQIVND (reference sequence). CDR3 residues: CASSIDSSLVREQYF. In DNA, the CDR3 is TGTGCCAGTAGTATAGATTCATCCCTGGTACGGGAGCAGTACTTC.

The chain joins TRBV4-3 to TRBJ2-7, with D possibly matching TRBD1 (5 bases). The CDR3 runs 15 residues. The germline V gene encodes CDR1 LGHNA and CDR2 YSLEER. The V end was cut by 1 base, the J end by 4 bases, with 14 bases between. The CDR3 loop reads CASSQVMGREYEQYF. The DNA of the CDR3 is TGCGCCAGCAGCCAAGTTATGGGGCGAGAGTACGAGCAGTACTTC.

This clonotype was observed once. The chain combines TRBV19 with TRBJ2-2, with D perhaps TRBD2 (5 bases). The length of the CDR3 is 15 residues. Per germline, CDR1 LNHDA and CDR2 SQIVND (reference sequence). Trimming removed 6 bases at V and 2 bases at J, with 13 bases between. The CDR3 protein is CASRQWTDNTGELFF. In DNA form, the CDR3 reads TGTGCCAGTAGGCAATGGACTGATAACACCGGGGAGCTGTTTTTT. The complete variable domain, with remaining parts taken from reference TRBV19 and TRBJ2-2, reads DGGITQSPKYLFRKEGQNVTLSCEQNLNHDAMYWYRQDPGQGLRLIYYSQIVNDFQKGDIAEGYSVSREKKESFPLTVTSAQKNPTAFYLCASRQWTDNTGELFFGEGSRLTVL.

The chain's CDR3 is CASSLVAGGPINEQFF. The CDR3 nucleotides read TGTGCCAGCAGCTTAGTAGCGGGAGGGCCGATCAATGAGCAGTTCTTC. V gene TRBV11-2 combines with J gene TRBJ2-1; 11 bases fit TRBD2. CDR1 SGHAT and CDR2 FQNNGV come from the germline V gene. The CDR3 runs 16 residues. The trim removed 1 base at V and 6 bases at J, leaving 5 bases unmatched. Together with reference TRBV11-2 and TRBJ2-1, the CDR3 gives the full variable domain: EAGVAQSPRYKIIEKRQSVAFWCNPISGHATLYWYQQILGQGPKLLIQFQNNGVVDDSQLPKDRFSAERLKGVDSTLKIQPAKLEDSAVYLCASSLVAGGPINEQFFGPGTRLTVL.

The chain combines TRBV12-3 or TRBV12-4 with TRBJ2-5; TRBD2 matches 7 bases. With V trimmed by 5 bases and J by 4 bases, 10 bases remained unmatched. This CDR3 is 15 amino acids long. CDR3 residues: CASSPRRGSRETQYF. Written as DNA, the CDR3 is TGTGCCAGCAGTCCGCGCCGCGGGAGTAGAGAGACCCAGTACTTC.

This clonotype showed up just a few times. The rearrangement links TRBV5-4 to TRBJ2-2, with 7 bases lining up with TRBD2. CDR3 length equals 17 residues. Per germline, CDR1 SGHNT and CDR2 YYREEE (reference sequence). After removal of 0 bases from V and 1 base from J, the junction contained 6 bases not matched to a gene. In nucleotides, the CDR3 is TGTGCCAGCAGCTTGGAACAGCGGGACTTGAACACCGGGGAGCTGTTTTTT. This translates into CASSLEQRDLNTGELFF.

The chain combines TRBV30 with TRBJ2-2; weak D call: TRBD2 (6 bases). Looked up from germline, CDR1 is GTSNPN and CDR2 is SVGIG (reference sequence). This CDR3 region has 13 residues. V lost 5 bases and J 1 base, leaving 8 bases between the germline ends. This CDR3 is CAWGLMNTGELFF. The CDR3 bases are TGTGCCTGGGGACTAATGAACACCGGGGAGCTGTTTTTT.

The chain has TRBV29-1 and TRBJ1-1; D uncertain. This CDR3 comprises 10 residues. Germline CDR1 is SQVTM and CDR2 is ANQGSEA. As DNA, the CDR3 is TGCTGTGGGATGAGGACTGAAGCTTTCTTT. Amino acid sequence: CCGMRTEAFF.

The chain has TRBV12-3 or TRBV12-4 and TRBJ2-1; D gene unclear. CDR3 size: 18 residues. Trimming left V 7 bases short and J 5 bases short, with 27 bases between. The CDR3 region has the DNA TGTGCCAGCATCCCTCTCGCCGTCCCGGGCCAAGCCCACAATGAGCAGTTCTTC. Protein sequence: CASIPLAVPGQAHNEQFF.

The chain couples TRBV27 to TRBJ2-6; 12 nucleotides line up with TRBD1. With V trimmed by 4 bases and J by 0 bases, 4 bases remained unmatched. This CDR3 region has 18 residues. Germline V gene sequence: CDR1 MNHEY, CDR2 SMNVEV (reference sequence). The CDR3 region is CASSSRDRGLSGANVLTF. CDR3 DNA: TGTGCCAGCAGTTCCCGGGACAGGGGGCTCTCTGGGGCCAACGTCCTGACTTTC.